The present TCR beta chain was sequenced within a study of T cells expressing NK-cell markers. The overall study: CD3+CD56+NKG2C+, CD3+CD56+NKG2C- and CD3+CD56-NKG2C+ T cells, once sorted, supplied the TCR beta repertoires.

For this clonotype: The antigen remains unidentified.

Study-level findings and limits: The HCMV specificity of the expanded NKG2C+ T cell clones stayed unresolved. More than five donors showed dominant NKG2C+ clonotypes comprising about 1.0-7.5% of their CD8+ T cells.

A 5'RACE template switching approach incorporating UMIs was used to make TCR beta cDNA. From its re-call of the 5' RACE reads, TCRdb lists each CDR3 protein once, without DNA. Here the sample table reports 250,000 to 300,000 distinct CDR3 sequences. The germline gives CDR1 DFQATT, CDR2 SNEGSKA (reference sequence). The CDR3 length is 12 residues. The chain links TRBV20-1 to TRBJ2-1; TCRdb reports TRBD1, a call that lacks DNA to check it against. Sequences were obtained from blood T cells: a sorted CD56 or NKG2C T cell subset, CD4+ or CD8+ T cells, or bulk PBMC T cells (not recorded which). The receptor was derived from a woman between 18 and 69 years old in good health. The CDR3 protein is CSAPDNYNEQFF.